This TCR beta chain was sequenced during a study of CD8 T cells in ankylosing spondylitis. Findings of the study overall: Ankylosing spondylitis blood appeared to be characterized by a TCR beta motif of several highly homologous variants. Disease-linked clones were found to be CD8+ and relatively rare in peripheral blood.

Germline lookup yields CDR1 SEHNR and CDR2 FQNEAQ (reference sequence). With 1 base removed from V and 1 base from J, the gap between germline ends came to 7 bases. This CDR3 comprises 14 residues. The TCR beta libraries were generated through quantitative 5'-RACE incorporating molecular barcodes. TCRdb passed the 5' RACE reads through MiXCR, listing each CDR3 protein once. The table lists 290,000 or so distinct CDR3 sequences, under 25% of them singletons, with 3.5% to 4.5% in the top ten. In the case of this clonotype: Its antigen remains unidentified.

The sample comprised blood, either unsorted or a sorted T cell fraction (not recorded which). The chain couples TRBV7-9 to TRBJ2-5; no firm D call. The sequence was collected from a female donor with ankylosing spondylitis or in good health (not recorded which). CDR3 DNA sequence: TGTGCCAGCAGCTTAGTCGGGCTCCAAGAGACCCAGTACTTC. Amino acid sequence: CASSLVGLQETQYF.